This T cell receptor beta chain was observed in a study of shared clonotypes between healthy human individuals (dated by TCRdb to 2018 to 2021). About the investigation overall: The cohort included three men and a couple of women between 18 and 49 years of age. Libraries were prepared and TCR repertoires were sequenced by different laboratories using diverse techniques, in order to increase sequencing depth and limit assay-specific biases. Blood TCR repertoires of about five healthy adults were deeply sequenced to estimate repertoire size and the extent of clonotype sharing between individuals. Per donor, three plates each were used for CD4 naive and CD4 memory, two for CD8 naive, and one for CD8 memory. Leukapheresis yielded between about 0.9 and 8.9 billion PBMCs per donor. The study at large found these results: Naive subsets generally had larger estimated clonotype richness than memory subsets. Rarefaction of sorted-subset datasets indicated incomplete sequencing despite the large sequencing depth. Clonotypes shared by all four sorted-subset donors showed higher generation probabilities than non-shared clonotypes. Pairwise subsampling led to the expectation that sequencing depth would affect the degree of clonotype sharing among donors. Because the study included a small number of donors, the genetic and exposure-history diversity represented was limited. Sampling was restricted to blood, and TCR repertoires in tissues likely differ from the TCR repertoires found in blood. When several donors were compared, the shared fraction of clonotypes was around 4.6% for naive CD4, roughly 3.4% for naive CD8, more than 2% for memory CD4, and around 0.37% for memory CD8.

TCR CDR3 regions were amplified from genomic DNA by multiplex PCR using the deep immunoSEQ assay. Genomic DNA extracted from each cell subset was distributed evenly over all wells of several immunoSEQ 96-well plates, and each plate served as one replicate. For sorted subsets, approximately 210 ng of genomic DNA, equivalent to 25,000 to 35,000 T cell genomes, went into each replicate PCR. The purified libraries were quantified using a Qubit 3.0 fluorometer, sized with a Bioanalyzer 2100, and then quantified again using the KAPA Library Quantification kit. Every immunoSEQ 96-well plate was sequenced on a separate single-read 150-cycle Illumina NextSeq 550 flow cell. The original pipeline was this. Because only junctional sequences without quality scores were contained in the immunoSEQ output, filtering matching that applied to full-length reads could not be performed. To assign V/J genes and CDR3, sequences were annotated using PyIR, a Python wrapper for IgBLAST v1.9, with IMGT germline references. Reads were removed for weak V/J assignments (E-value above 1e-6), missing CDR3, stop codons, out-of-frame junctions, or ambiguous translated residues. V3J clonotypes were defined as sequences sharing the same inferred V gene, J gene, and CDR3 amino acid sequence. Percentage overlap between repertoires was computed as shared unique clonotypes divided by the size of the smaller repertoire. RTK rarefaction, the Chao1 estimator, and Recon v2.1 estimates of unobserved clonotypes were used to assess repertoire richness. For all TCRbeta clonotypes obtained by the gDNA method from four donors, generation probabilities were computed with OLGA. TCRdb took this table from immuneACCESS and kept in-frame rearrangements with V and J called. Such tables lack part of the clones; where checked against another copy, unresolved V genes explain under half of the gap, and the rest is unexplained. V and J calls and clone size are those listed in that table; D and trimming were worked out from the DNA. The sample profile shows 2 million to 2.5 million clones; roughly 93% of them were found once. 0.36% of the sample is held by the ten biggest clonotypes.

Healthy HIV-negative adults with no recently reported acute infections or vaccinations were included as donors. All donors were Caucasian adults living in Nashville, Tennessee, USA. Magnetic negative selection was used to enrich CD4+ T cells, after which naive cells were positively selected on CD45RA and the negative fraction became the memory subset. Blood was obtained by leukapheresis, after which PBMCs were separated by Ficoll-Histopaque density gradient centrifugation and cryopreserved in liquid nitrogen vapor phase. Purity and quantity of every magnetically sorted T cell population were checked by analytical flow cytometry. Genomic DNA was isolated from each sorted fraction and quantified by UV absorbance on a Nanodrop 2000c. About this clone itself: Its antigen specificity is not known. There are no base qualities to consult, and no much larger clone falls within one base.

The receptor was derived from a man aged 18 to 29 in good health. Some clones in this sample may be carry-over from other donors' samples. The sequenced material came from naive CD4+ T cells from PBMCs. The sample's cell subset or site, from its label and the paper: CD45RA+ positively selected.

For the CDR3, the sequence is CASSQVGTGYTDTQYF. The DNA sequence is TGCGCCAGCAGCCAAGTTGGGACAGGGTATACAGATACGCAGTATTTT. The receptor chain draws on TRBV4-1 and TRBJ2-3; 9 middle bases align to TRBD1. The CDR3 holds 16 amino acids from the cysteine to the phenylalanine. Only CDR3 DNA is held: 48 bases, read in frame from base 1. Via the germline V gene, CDR1 is MGHRA and CDR2 YSYEKL. V lost 1 base and J lost 3 bases, and the count of bases not matched to a germline gene is 5.